Detailed here is one TCR beta chain. Germline V gene sequence: CDR1 SGHAT, CDR2 FQNNGV. This CDR3 region has 14 residues. Trimming stripped 3 bases from V and 2 bases from J, with 11 bases between. This sample was included in a study of cytomegalovirus exposure and HLA in healthy donors. The PCR had 60 Vbeta and 13 Jbeta primers. TCRdb's copy holds only in-frame clones and misses some; the assay was immunoSEQ multiplex PCR. Of 68,000 or so clones listed, approximately 75% were seen once; the top ten hold around 7%. The V gene is TRBV11-2, the J gene TRBJ2-7; D is ambiguous. This receptor was obtained from a human donor in good health. The specimen sequenced was PBMCs. CDR3: CASSFLRSTYEQYF. The CDR3, as DNA: TGTGCCAGCAGCTTCCTGAGGTCCACCTACGAGCAGTACTTC.